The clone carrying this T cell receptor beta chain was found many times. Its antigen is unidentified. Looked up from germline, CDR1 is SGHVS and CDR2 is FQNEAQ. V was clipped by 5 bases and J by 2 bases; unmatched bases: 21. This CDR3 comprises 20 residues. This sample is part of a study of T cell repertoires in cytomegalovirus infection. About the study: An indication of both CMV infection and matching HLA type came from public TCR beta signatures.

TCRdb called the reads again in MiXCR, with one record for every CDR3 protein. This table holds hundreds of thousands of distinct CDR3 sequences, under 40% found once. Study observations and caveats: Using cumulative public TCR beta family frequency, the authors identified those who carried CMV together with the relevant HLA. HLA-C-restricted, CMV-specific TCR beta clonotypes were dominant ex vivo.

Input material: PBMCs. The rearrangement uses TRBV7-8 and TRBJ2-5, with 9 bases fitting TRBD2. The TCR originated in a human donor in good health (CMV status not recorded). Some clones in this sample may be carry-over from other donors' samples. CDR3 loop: CASSVRGLAGLTTIQETQYF. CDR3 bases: TGTGCCAGCAGCGTTAGAGGCCTAGCGGGACTCACGACCATACAAGAGACCCAGTACTTC.